This TCR beta chain was captured by sequencing in a study of radiotherapy plus CTLA-4 blockade in lung cancer. Study-level background: Objective responses occurred in roughly 20% of patients; roughly 31% had disease control.

Turning to this clone: Its antigen is unidentified.

Focal radiation plus CTLA-4 blockade with ipilimumab was administered to patients who had chemo-refractory metastatic non-small-cell lung cancer. Germline V gene data show CDR1 as SGHTS and CDR2 as YDEGEE. V lost 3 bases and J 5 bases, leaving 2 bases between the germline ends. The CDR3 totals 10 residues. General study points: After treatment with radiotherapy plus ipilimumab, TCR clones that came from the tumor expanded in blood.

Data came from immunoSEQ multiplex PCR; TCRdb stores just in-frame clones and leaves some out. The sample lists 39,000 or so clones; over 65% were seen once. Sequenced here: peripheral blood, sampled from a patient treated with radiotherapy plus ipilimumab. The sequence was obtained from a human donor with non-small cell lung cancer who had stable disease on radiotherapy plus ipilimumab. This chain uses TRBV5-8 with TRBJ1-2; no definite D call. CDR3 coding DNA: TGTGCCAGCAGCTATTATGGCTACACCTTC. Amino acids: CASSYYGYTF.